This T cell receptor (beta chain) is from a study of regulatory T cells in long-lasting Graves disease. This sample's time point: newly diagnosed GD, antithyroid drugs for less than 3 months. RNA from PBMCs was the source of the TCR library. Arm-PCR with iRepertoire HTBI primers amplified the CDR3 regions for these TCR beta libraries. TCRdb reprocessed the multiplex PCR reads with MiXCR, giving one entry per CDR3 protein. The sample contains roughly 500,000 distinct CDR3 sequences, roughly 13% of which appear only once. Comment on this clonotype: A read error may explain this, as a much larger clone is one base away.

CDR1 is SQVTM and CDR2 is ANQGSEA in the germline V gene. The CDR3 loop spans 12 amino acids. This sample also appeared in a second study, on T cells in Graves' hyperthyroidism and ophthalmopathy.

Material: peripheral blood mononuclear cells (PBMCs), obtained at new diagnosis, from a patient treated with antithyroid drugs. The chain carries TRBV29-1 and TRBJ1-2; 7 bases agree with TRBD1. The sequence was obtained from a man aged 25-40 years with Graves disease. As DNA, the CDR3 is TGCAGCGTGACAGGGAATAACTATTGCTACACCTTC. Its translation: CSVTGNNYCYTF.